These T cell receptor beta chains were read from a single sample in a study of T cell responses to AZD1222 COVID-19 vaccine. Profiling relied on immunoSEQ multiplex PCR, and the TCRdb table lists in-frame clones only, not all of them. The sample consists of roughly 60,000 clones, about 83% of them appearing once. The source was peripheral blood, collected 28 days after the second AZD1222 dose. Source of these receptors: an adult who received the AZD1222 COVID-19 vaccine. Both conserved end residues are part of each CDR3. The order of the fields is D gene, V gene, clone size, J gene, CDR3 protein, CDR3 DNA. The D gene is left open where the match is weak. Size is omitted from some rows. Given values are once, few, many or a class for expanded clones.

>TRBD2|TRBV27|-|TRBJ2-3
CASSLSSTSGVARGTQYF
TGTGCCAGCAGTTTATCTTCGACTAGCGGGGTGGCGAGAGGTACGCAGTATTTT
>TRBD1|TRBV5-1|-|TRBJ1-4
CASSLDRQGATEKLFF
TGCGCCAGCAGCTTGGATAGACAGGGGGCAACTGAAAAACTGTTTTTT
>TRBD1|TRBV5-1|-|TRBJ1-2
CASSSIGTAADGYTF
TGCGCCAGCAGCTCGATCGGGACAGCGGCGGATGGCTACACCTTC
>TRBD1|TRBV29-1|-|TRBJ2-1
CSVGGTDEISSYNEQFF
TGCAGCGTTGGTGGGACAGACGAGATAAGCTCCTACAATGAGCAGTTCTTC
>-|TRBV7-2|-|TRBJ2-1
CASSLAAGARSSYNEQFF
TGTGCCAGCAGCTTAGCCGCAGGGGCTCGAAGCTCCTACAATGAGCAGTTCTTC
>-|TRBV11-2|-|TRBJ2-3
CASSLGRDKGTDTQYF
TGTGCCAGCAGCTTAGGGCGGGACAAGGGCACAGATACGCAGTATTTT
>-|TRBV7-9|medium-sized|TRBJ1-2
CASSKAGLYGYTF
TGTGCCAGCAGCAAGGCAGGTCTCTATGGCTACACCTTC
>TRBD1|TRBV7-9|-|TRBJ1-2
CASSPGTGQWQHGYTF
TGTGCCAGCAGCCCAGGGACAGGGCAATGGCAACATGGCTACACCTTC
>TRBD2|TRBV6-1|-|TRBJ2-3
CASSEFTSGGQEDTQYF
TGTGCCAGCAGTGAATTTACTAGCGGGGGGCAAGAGGATACGCAGTATTTT
>-|TRBV2|-|TRBJ2-1
CASNYGTLNNEQFF
TGTGCCAGCAACTACGGGACACTTAACAATGAGCAGTTCTTC
>-|TRBV15|-|TRBJ1-4
CATSREGGRYEKLFF
TGTGCCACCAGCAGAGAGGGGGGGAGGTATGAAAAACTGTTTTTT
>-|TRBV6-2/TRBV6-3|few|TRBJ1-1
CASSLVNTEAFF
TGTGCCAGCAGTTTGGTGAACACTGAAGCTTTCTTT
>TRBD1|TRBV9|once|TRBJ1-1
CASSEKTGPDTEAFF
TGTGCCAGCAGCGAAAAGACAGGGCCGGACACTGAAGCTTTCTTT
>-|TRBV5-1|-|TRBJ1-1
CASSWEQVGTEAFF
TGCGCCAGCAGCTGGGAACAAGTGGGCACTGAAGCTTTCTTT
>TRBD2|TRBV28|-|TRBJ2-3
CASSLLSGADTQYF
TGTGCCAGCAGTTTACTTAGCGGGGCAGATACGCAGTATTTT
>-|TRBV12-3/TRBV12-4|medium-sized|TRBJ1-2
CASSPAATYGYTF
TGTGCCAGCAGTCCCGCGGCTACCTATGGCTACACCTTC
>TRBD2|TRBV13|-|TRBJ2-5
CASTRLGLAGGQTETQYF
TGTGCCAGCACCAGACTGGGACTAGCGGGGGGCCAAACAGAGACCCAGTACTTC
>-|TRBV27|-|TRBJ1-1
CASSFWGPVKTEAFF
TGTGCCAGCAGTTTTTGGGGCCCCGTCAAAACTGAAGCTTTCTTT
>TRBD2|TRBV19|-|TRBJ2-3
CASSPLSLVAGVRDTQYF
TGTGCCAGTAGCCCACTGTCCCTCGTGGCGGGGGTACGAGATACGCAGTATTTT
>-|TRBV6-5|-|TRBJ2-1
CASSISGNEQFF
TGTGCCAGCAGTATCTCAGGCAATGAGCAGTTCTTC
>TRBD1|TRBV25-1|-|TRBJ2-6
CASSPVGGTGYGANVLTF
TGTGCCAGCAGTCCAGTTGGGGGGACAGGGTACGGGGCCAACGTCCTGACTTTC
>TRBD1|TRBV19|-|TRBJ2-5
CASSMAAGGLTQETQYF
TGTGCCAGTAGTATGGCAGCAGGGGGCCTCACCCAAGAGACCCAGTACTTC
>-|TRBV19|-|TRBJ2-1
CASSVGGGSYNEQFF
TGTGCCAGTAGTGTCGGTGGGGGCTCCTACAATGAGCAGTTCTTC
>TRBD1|TRBV18|-|TRBJ2-5
CASSLAGTDETQYF
TGTGCCAGCTCACTGGCTGGGACAGACGAGACCCAGTACTTC
>-|TRBV19|few|TRBJ1-1
CASSILGNTEAFF
TGTGCCAGTAGTATCTTAGGAAACACTGAAGCTTTCTTT
>-|TRBV28|-|TRBJ2-7
CASSLFLETANEQYF
TGTGCCAGCAGTTTATTTTTAGAGACGGCTAACGAGCAGTACTTC
>-|TRBV6-2/TRBV6-3|few|TRBJ2-2
CASSRTWAGELFF
TGTGCCAGCAGTCGAACTTGGGCCGGGGAGCTGTTTTTT
>-|TRBV5-1|-|TRBJ2-5
CASSLSWAETQYF
TGCGCCAGCAGCTTGAGCTGGGCAGAGACCCAGTACTTC
>-|TRBV28|-|TRBJ1-4
CASRPVKTNEKLFF
TGTGCCAGCAGGCCTGTCAAGACTAATGAAAAACTGTTTTTT